The subject of this entry is one TCR beta chain. As yet, its antigen is unknown. PCR used 60 Vbeta primers and 13 Jbeta primers. Clones were sequenced by immunoSEQ multiplex PCR, and TCRdb holds only the in-frame ones, with some missing. The table has about 180,000 clones, 60% to 85% seen once. This sample is drawn from a study of cytomegalovirus exposure and HLA in healthy donors. About the research overall: Researchers previously reported finding roughly 120 million unique TCR beta sequences from around 200 million T cells. An early data release held 80 million or so unique TCRs from HLA-typed donors.

The CDR3 extends over 15 amino acids. V lost 2 bases, J lost 3 bases, and 3 bases stayed unmatched. Looked up from germline, CDR1 is MDHEN and CDR2 is SYDVKM. Study findings and constraints: Analysis was carried out at a later point, and it linked a missense DCLRE1C variant to TCR beta V- and J-gene trimming. For most subjects, TCR beta sequences were reported to predict HLA-A and HLA-B alleles with accuracy.

The specimen was PBMCs. The receptor's source is a male donor in good health and CMV-seronegative. The chain carries TRBV28 and TRBJ1-5; 8 bases line up with TRBD1. CDR3 amino acids: CASSLRTGFNQPQHF. Written as DNA, the CDR3 is TGTGCCAGCAGTTTACGGACAGGGTTCAATCAGCCCCAGCATTTT.